Included here is one T cell receptor (beta chain) sequence, with context. No antigen is known for it. Some clones are missing from TCRdb's copy, which holds only in-frame ones; the method was immunoSEQ multiplex PCR. This table holds some 240,000 clones, around 81% found once. This record comes from a study of Tregs in tolerant kidney transplant recipients. Overall study results and limits: Biological reproducibility was not directly addressed in this study.

The germline CDR1 and CDR2 sequences are LGHNA and YNFKEQ. This CDR3 has 15 residues. The ends were cut back, 1 base at V and 0 bases at J, with 8 bases in the middle. The source of this sequence is a human donor in good health. Sequencing was performed on CD4+ T cells from blood. The chain couples TRBV4-2 to TRBJ2-3; no clear D. The CDR3 spells CASSQAGPSTDTQYF. CDR3 in DNA: TGTGCCAGCAGCCAAGCGGGTCCCAGCACAGATACGCAGTATTTT.